The 21 T cell receptor beta chains given below trace back to one sample, sequenced in a study of tumor T cells in aggressive B-cell lymphoma. The protocol was immunoSEQ multiplex PCR, while the TCRdb copy is restricted to in-frame clones and leaves out a portion. This sample yields about 4,900 clones, of which roughly 87% are seen a single time; 2.7% belongs to the top ten. The specimen sequenced was tumor tissue. All receptors come from an adult with diffuse large B cell lymphoma.

The V call is TRBV6-1, the J call TRBJ1-1; no clear D gene. Trimming shortened V by 2 bases and J by 6 bases, and 10 bases separated the two germline ends. CDR1 is MNHNS and CDR2 is SASEGT in the germline V gene. The CDR3 contains 13 residues. CDR3 loop: CASSETSRSEAFF. The CDR3, as DNA: TGTGCCAGCAGTGAAACTTCGCGGTCTGAAGCTTTCTTT.

The chain has TRBV5-1 and TRBJ2-6; TRBD2 is a possible D gene (5 bases). This CDR3 is built from 15 residues. The germline CDR1 and CDR2 sequences are SGHRS and YFSETQ. The germline V and J ends were trimmed by 7 bases and 2 bases, with 13 bases remaining between them. The CDR3 region has the DNA TGCGCCAGCTCAGGAGGAGGACCTGGGGCCAACGTCCTGACTTTC. The encoded protein is CASSGGGPGANVLTF. Together with reference TRBV5-1 and TRBJ2-6, the CDR3 gives the full variable domain: KAGVTQTPRYLIKTRGQQVTLSCSPISGHRSVSWYQQTPGQGLQFLFEYFSETQRNKGNFPGRFSGRQFSNSRSEMNVSTLELGDSALYLCASSGGGPGANVLTFGAGSRLTVL.

The rearrangement joins TRBV5-1 to TRBJ2-3, with TRBD1 matching 9 bases. The trim removed 4 bases at V and 0 bases at J, leaving 3 bases unmatched. Germline values: CDR1 SGHRS, CDR2 YFSETQ. This CDR3 has 15 residues. The CDR3 sequence: CASSTGGVSTDTQYF. DNA for the CDR3: TGCGCCAGCAGCACAGGGGGCGTAAGCACAGATACGCAGTATTTT.

Only one count was recorded for this clone. This chain links TRBV7-2 with TRBJ2-5; TRBD2 might be the D (5 bases). The ends were cut back, 4 bases at V and 9 bases at J, with 9 bases in the middle. Germline V gene sequence: CDR1 SGHTA, CDR2 FQGNSA. The CDR3 extends over 11 amino acids. CDR3 region: CASSSQEAQYF. As DNA, the CDR3 is TGTGCCAGCAGCTCGCAGGAGGCCCAGTACTTC.

CDR3 protein: CASSFGQGLDTGELFF. The CDR3 DNA is TGCGCCAGCAGCTTCGGCCAGGGCTTGGACACCGGGGAGCTGTTTTTT. V is TRBV5-1 and J is TRBJ2-2; possibly TRBD1 for D (5 bases). V was clipped by 2 bases and J by 3 bases, with 14 bases between them. This CDR3 region has 16 residues. The V gene's germline CDR1 is SGHRS and CDR2 YFSETQ. Using reference TRBV5-1 and TRBJ2-2 for the parts outside the CDR3, the full variable domain is KAGVTQTPRYLIKTRGQQVTLSCSPISGHRSVSWYQQTPGQGLQFLFEYFSETQRNKGNFPGRFSGRQFSNSRSEMNVSTLELGDSALYLCASSFGQGLDTGELFFGEGSRLTVL.

The sample holds one count of this clone. The chain is built from TRBV28 and TRBJ1-2; 8 positions match TRBD1. V dropped 10 bases and J dropped 4; count of bases not matched to a gene: 11. The CDR3 is 14 residues long. Germline assignment: CDR1 MDHEN and CDR2 SYDVKM. The CDR3 DNA reads as TGTGCCACCTTGATTGCAGGGGGCCGCTATGGCTACACCTTC. It codes for CATLIAGGRYGYTF.

The chain employs TRBV4-2 and TRBJ2-2; D call uncertain. This CDR3 region has 13 residues. The V and J ends lost 4 bases and 9 bases respectively, with 12 bases between them. CDR1 LGHNA and CDR2 YNFKEQ come from the germline V gene. The CDR3 region is CASSLGEARELFF. CDR3 nucleotide sequence: TGTGCCAGCAGCCTAGGCGAGGCTCGGGAGCTGTTTTTT.

V usage is TRBV10-3 and J usage is TRBJ2-7, with 12 bases aligning to TRBD2. With V trimmed by 5 bases and J by 5 bases, 10 bases remained unmatched. The CDR3 is 16 residues long. Germline-derived CDR1 and CDR2 are ENHRY and SYGVKD. The chain's CDR3 is CAISPNGLAGFDEQYF. CDR3 nucleotide sequence: TGTGCCATCAGTCCTAATGGACTAGCGGGGTTTGACGAGCAGTACTTC.

The chain carries TRBV12-5 and TRBJ2-3, with D perhaps TRBD1 (5 bases). Per germline, CDR1 LGHNT and CDR2 FRNRAP. The CDR3 extends over 14 amino acids. V gave up 2 bases and J gave up 2 bases, with 8 bases separating them. The chain's CDR3 is CASGLQGSTDTQYF. In nucleotides, the CDR3 is TGTGCTAGTGGTTTGCAGGGATCCACAGATACGCAGTATTTT.

This clone came up once. The gene calls are TRBV19 and TRBJ1-4; no firm D call. The CDR3 runs to 13 residues. Germline V CDR1 and CDR2: LNHDA, SQIVND (reference sequence). Trimming pared 8 bases from V and 0 bases from J, leaving 7 bases between. The CDR3 is CASSDTTNEKLFF. As DNA, the CDR3 is TGTGCCAGTTCAGACACAACTAATGAAAAACTGTTTTTT.

This chain joins TRBV4-1 and TRBJ1-1; D is ambiguous. CDR1 is MGHRA, CDR2 YSYEKL, per germline. The CDR3 has 16 residues. Deletions cut 0 bases from V and 0 bases from J, with 11 bases between. CDR3 sequence reads: CASSQEVAPVNTEAFF. The CDR3 nucleotides read TGCGCCAGCAGCCAAGAGGTCGCCCCAGTGAACACTGAAGCTTTCTTT.

The chain is built from TRBV19 and TRBJ2-1; 7 positions match TRBD1. Germline CDR1 is LNHDA and CDR2 is SQIVND (reference sequence). The CDR3 is made up of 13 amino acids. V was pared by 3 bases and J by 8 bases, with 4 bases of the junction left unmatched. Here the CDR3 DNA reads TGTGCCAGTAGTATCTACAGGGGCGATGAGCAGTTCTTC. This translates into CASSIYRGDEQFF.

The chain recombines TRBV25-1 with TRBJ2-7; 8 bases match TRBD1. The CDR3 is 15 amino acids. J was trimmed by 2 bases and V by 3 bases; bases with no gene match: 6. The germline CDR1 and CDR2 sequences are MGHDK and SYGVNS. As DNA, the CDR3 is TGTGCCAGCAGTGATTCCAGGACAGGGCCCTACGAGCAGTACTTC. Its protein is CASSDSRTGPYEQYF.

CDR3 sequence (DNA): TGCGCCAGCAGCTTGGCGAATGAAAAACTGTTTTTT. It is translated as CASSLANEKLFF. V is TRBV5-1 and J is TRBJ1-4, with unresolved D. The germline gives CDR1 SGHRS, CDR2 YFSETQ. V was clipped by 0 bases and J by 5 bases, with 2 bases between them. This CDR3 is built from 12 residues.

The rearrangement uses TRBV6-4 and TRBJ1-5; D not resolved. Germline CDR1 is MRHNA and CDR2 is SNTAGT. The CDR3 covers 12 residues. V shed 7 bases and J shed 4 bases, with 8 bases lying between them. As DNA, the CDR3 is TGTGCCAGCAAAGCCTCGAATCAGCCCCAGCATTTT. Its translation: CASKASNQPQHF.

The chain has TRBV30 and TRBJ1-3; D gene ambiguous. Germline V gene sequence: CDR1 GTSNPN, CDR2 SVGIG (reference sequence). CDR3 length: 14 amino acids. Trimming took off 2 bases at V and 2 bases at J, with 10 bases between the two ends. CDR3 region: CAWSPMSAGNTIYF. The CDR3 region has the DNA TGTGCCTGGAGTCCAATGTCGGCTGGAAACACCATATATTTT.

V is TRBV19 and J is TRBJ1-5; TRBD1 agrees at 7 bases. The junction had 0 bases not matched to a gene; V was cut back by 6 bases and J by 4 bases. The CDR3 length is 12 residues. Germline loops: CDR1 LNHDA, CDR2 SQIVND (reference sequence). The CDR3 DNA sequence: TGTGCCAGTAGGGACAGGAATCAGCCCCAGCATTTT. It codes for CASRDRNQPQHF.

The chain couples TRBV5-6 to TRBJ2-1, with 7 positions matching TRBD2. V lost 6 bases, J lost 2 bases, and 8 bases stayed unmatched. Per the germline V gene, CDR1 is SGHDT and CDR2 is YYEEEE. The CDR3 consists of 15 residues. Here the CDR3 reads CASIRGGEAYNEQFF. CDR3 nucleotide sequence: TGTGCCAGCATCCGGGGAGGGGAGGCCTACAATGAGCAGTTCTTC.

This clone was recorded only once. The rearrangement joins TRBV5-6 to TRBJ2-3; D is possibly TRBD2 (5 bases). This CDR3 is built from 13 residues. V lost 1 base and J lost 11, with 14 bases in between. Germline assignment: CDR1 SGHDT and CDR2 YYEEEE. The chain's CDR3 is CASSLLGVNKQYF. The CDR3 nucleotides are TGTGCCAGCAGCTTGCTGGGAGTGAATAAGCAGTATTTT.

The genes are TRBV10-3 and TRBJ1-2; D is ambiguous. CDR3 length equals 13 residues. V lost 6 bases and J lost 2, with 10 bases in between. Germline V lookup: CDR1 ENHRY, CDR2 SYGVKD. The CDR3 spells CAIRASMNYGYTF. In DNA form, the CDR3 reads TGTGCCATCAGGGCATCGATGAACTATGGCTACACCTTC.

V gene TRBV14 combines with J gene TRBJ2-1; D might be TRBD2 (6 bases). From germline, CDR1 is SGHDN and CDR2 FVKESK. Between the trimmed V and J ends, which lost 1 base and 3 bases, there was a span of 13 bases. The CDR3 extends over 16 amino acids. DNA for the CDR3: TGTGCCAGCAGCCAAGCTTACAGGCGGGGCTACAATGAGCAGTTCTTC. This encodes CASSQAYRRGYNEQFF.